This TCR beta chain comes out of a study of blood T cell repertoires in COVID-19. Germline CDR1 is MNHEY and CDR2 is SVGAGI. Between the trimmed V and J ends, which lost 2 bases and 0 bases, there was a span of 11 bases. This CDR3 has 16 amino acids. The table lists this clone with a count of one. Assay: immunoSEQ multiplex PCR; the TCRdb copy retains only in-frame clones and omits some. In the table there are about 210,000 clones, 81% of which are singletons. The gene calls are TRBV6-5 and TRBJ2-1; TRBD1 is a possible D gene (5 bases). This receptor was obtained from a woman aged 45-65 years with acute COVID-19. Sequenced: PBMCs or T cells enriched from blood (not recorded which). CDR3 amino acids: CASSYTTDSSYNEQFF. In nucleotides, the CDR3 is TGTGCCAGCAGTTACACGACAGACAGCTCCTACAATGAGCAGTTCTTC.